This T cell receptor (beta chain) was recorded in a study of OX40 agonist ivuxolimab in advanced cancers. Study details: Having had anti-PD-1, anti-PD-L1 or anti-CTLA-4 therapy before was allowed, and more than 35% had some.

In the case of this clone: Its antigen is still unknown.

Trimming removed 5 bases at V and 1 base at J, with 8 bases between. The CDR3 is made up of 13 amino acids. Germline V gives CDR1 SEHNR, CDR2 FQNEAQ (reference sequence). The data were produced by immunoSEQ multiplex PCR, yet TCRdb's version contains in-frame clones alone and is incomplete. The data contain tens of thousands of clones, roughly 87% of them seen just once; the ten biggest clones take up around 2.7%. Study-wide results and caveats: On average, CD8+ T cells showed a greater number of expanded clones than CD4+. CD4+ and CD8+ blood T cells expanded clonally by week 6 at 0.1 to 3.0 mg/kg. Low normalized T-cell clonal expansion was also seen in some nonresponders.

This specimen consisted of CD4+ or CD8+ T cells sorted from blood, obtained in a trial of the OX40 agonist ivuxolimab. The V and J genes are TRBV7-9 and TRBJ1-1; no clear D gene. The clonotype comes from an adult with an advanced solid tumor such as melanoma, head and neck, liver or kidney cancer. CDR3: CASSLGSNTEAFF. The CDR3 nucleotides read TGTGCCAGCAGCCTAGGATCGAACACTGAAGCTTTCTTT.